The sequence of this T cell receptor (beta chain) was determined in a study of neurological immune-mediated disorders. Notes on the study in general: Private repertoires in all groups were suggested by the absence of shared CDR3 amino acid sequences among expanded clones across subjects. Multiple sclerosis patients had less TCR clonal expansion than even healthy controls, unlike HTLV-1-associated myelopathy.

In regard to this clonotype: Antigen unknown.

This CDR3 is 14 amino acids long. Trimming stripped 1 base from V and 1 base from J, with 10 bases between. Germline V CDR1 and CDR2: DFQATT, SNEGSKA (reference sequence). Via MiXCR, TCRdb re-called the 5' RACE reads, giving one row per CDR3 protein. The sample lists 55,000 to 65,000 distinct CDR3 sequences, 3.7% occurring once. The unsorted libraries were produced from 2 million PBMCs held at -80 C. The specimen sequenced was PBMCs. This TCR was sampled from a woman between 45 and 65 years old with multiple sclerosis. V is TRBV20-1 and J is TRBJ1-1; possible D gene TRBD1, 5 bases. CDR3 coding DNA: TGCAGTGCTAGAGTAAGGGGTCCGAACACTGAAGCTTTCTTT. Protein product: CSARVRGPNTEAFF.